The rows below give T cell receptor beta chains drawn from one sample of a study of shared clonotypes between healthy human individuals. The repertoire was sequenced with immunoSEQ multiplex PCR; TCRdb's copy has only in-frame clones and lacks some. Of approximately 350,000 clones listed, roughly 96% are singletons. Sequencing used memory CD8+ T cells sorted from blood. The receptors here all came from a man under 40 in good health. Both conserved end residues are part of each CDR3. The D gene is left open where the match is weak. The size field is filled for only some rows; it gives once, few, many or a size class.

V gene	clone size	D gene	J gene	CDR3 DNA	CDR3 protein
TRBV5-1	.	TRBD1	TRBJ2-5	TGCGCCAGCAGCTTGGGCGGTCAACAGGGGTTAGAGACCCAGTACTTC	CASSLGGQQGLETQYF
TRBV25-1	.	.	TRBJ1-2	TGTGCCAGCAGTGGACAGCGCCTCTCCACCTTC	CASSGQRLSTF
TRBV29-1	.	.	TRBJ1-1	TGCAGCGTTCTCCCGCGGAAGAACACTGAAGCTTTCTTT	CSVLPRKNTEAFF
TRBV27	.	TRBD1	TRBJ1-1	TGTGCCAGCAGTCACAGGGGGCTTTTGACTGAAGCTTTCTTT	CASSHRGLLTEAFF
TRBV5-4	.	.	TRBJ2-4	TGTGCCAGCAGCTTCGGGGCTGCGAACATTCAGTACTTC	CASSFGAANIQYF
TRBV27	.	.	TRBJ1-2	TGTGCCAGCAGTCTCACCCAAAGTAGGGTCTATGGCTACACCTTC	CASSLTQSRVYGYTF
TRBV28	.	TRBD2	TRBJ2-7	TGTGCCAGCAAGTCCCGGACTAGCGGGGCCTACGAGCAGTACTTC	CASKSRTSGAYEQYF
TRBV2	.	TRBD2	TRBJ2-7	TGTGCCAGCAGTGAAACGGGAGGGTGGTACGAGCAGTACTTC	CASSETGGWYEQYF
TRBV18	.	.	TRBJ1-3	TGTGCCAGCTCACCACTTGGGCCGCCAGCTATCTCCTCTGGAAACACCATATATTTT	CASSPLGPPAISSGNTIYF
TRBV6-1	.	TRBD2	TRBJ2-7	TGTGCCAGCAGTGAAAGACTAGCGGGAGAACAGGAGCAGTACTTC	CASSERLAGEQEQYF
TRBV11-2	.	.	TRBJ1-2	TGTGCCAGCAGCTCTACAGGGAACGGCTACACCTTC	CASSSTGNGYTF
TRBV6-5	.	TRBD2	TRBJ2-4	TGTGCCAGCAGGACTCGGCTAGCGGGAAACATTCAGTACTTC	CASRTRLAGNIQYF
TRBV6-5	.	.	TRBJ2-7	TGTGCCAGCAGTTACCTAGGGTCCTACGAGCAGTACTTC	CASSYLGSYEQYF
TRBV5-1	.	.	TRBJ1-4	TGCGCCAGCAGCTTCATTAGGGCAGGAGTCAATGAAAAACTGTTTTTT	CASSFIRAGVNEKLFF
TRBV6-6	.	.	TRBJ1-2	TGTGCCAGCAGTCCGCAGGGTAACTATGGCTACACCTTC	CASSPQGNYGYTF
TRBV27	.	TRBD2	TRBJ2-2	TGTGCCAGCAGTATGAGGACTAGCGGGGGGACCGGGGAGCTGTTTTTT	CASSMRTSGGTGELFF
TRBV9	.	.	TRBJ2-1	TGTGCCAGCAGCGTAGCAGGGAATGAGCAGTTCTTC	CASSVAGNEQFF
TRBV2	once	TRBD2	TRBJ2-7	TGTGCCAGCAGTGAAGCCAGGAGACTAGCGATCTACGAGCAGTACTTC	CASSEARRLAIYEQYF
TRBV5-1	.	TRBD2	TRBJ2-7	TGCGCCAGCAGCTTGGGGACTAGCGGAACCTACGAGCAGTACTTC	CASSLGTSGTYEQYF
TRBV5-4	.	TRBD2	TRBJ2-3	TGTGCCAGCAGCTTGGAGCCCTATACTAGCGGGAGGGCATCACTGCCGTATTTT	CASSLEPYTSGRASLPYF
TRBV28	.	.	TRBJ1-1	TGTGCCAGCAGTTTGTATCCCACTGAAGCTTTCTTT	CASSLYPTEAFF
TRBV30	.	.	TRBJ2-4	TGTGCCTGGAGTCACAGGGCCAAAAACATTCAGTACTTC	CAWSHRAKNIQYF
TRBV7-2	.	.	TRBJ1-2	TGTGCCAGCACTCAGCTCTGGGGCTACACCTTC	CASTQLWGYTF
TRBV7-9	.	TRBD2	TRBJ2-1	TGTGCCAGCAGCTTACCCGGACTAGCGGCCAATGAGCAGTTCTTC	CASSLPGLAANEQFF
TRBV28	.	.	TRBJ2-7	TGTGCCAGCAGCAGGGTCGGCTACGAGCAGTACTTC	CASSRVGYEQYF
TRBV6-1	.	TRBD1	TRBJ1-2	TGTGCCAGCAGTGTCGGAGGGACAGGGCAAGGCTACACCTTC	CASSVGGTGQGYTF
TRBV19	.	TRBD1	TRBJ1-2	TGTGCCTGTGCCAACCCGGGACAGGGTTATGGCTACACCTTC	CACANPGQGYGYTF
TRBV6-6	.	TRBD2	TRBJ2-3	TGTGCCAGCAAAAAGAGGGGAGCGGGAACCACAGATACGCAGTATTTT	CASKKRGAGTTDTQYF
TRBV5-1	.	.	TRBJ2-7	TGCGCCAGCAGCTTAGGGGGGAGCTCCTACGAGCAGTACTTC	CASSLGGSSYEQYF
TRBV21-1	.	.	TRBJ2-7	TGTGCCAGCAGCAAAGGACACAGTCGGACAGGGTCGGGGTACGAGCAGTACTTC	CASSKGHSRTGSGYEQYF
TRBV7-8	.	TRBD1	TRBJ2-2	TGTGCCAGCAGCCCCCGGGACAGGGGTAGGGAGCTGTTTTTT	CASSPRDRGRELFF
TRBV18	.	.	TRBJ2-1	TGTGCCGTGAAGGGGGGGGCCTACAATGAGCAGTTCTTC	CAVKGGAYNEQFF
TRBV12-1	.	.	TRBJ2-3	TGTGCCAGCAGCTGGGGGACTAGCGGACTACTCACAGATACGCAGTATTTT	CASSWGTSGLLTDTQYF
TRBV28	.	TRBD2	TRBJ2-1	TGTGCCAGCAGCCCTTGGCGGGAGGTACACAATGAGCAGTTCTTC	CASSPWREVHNEQFF
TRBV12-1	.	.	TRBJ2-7	TGTGCCAGCATCCTTCCCGGGACTAGGAGAAGCTGCGAGCAGTACTTC	CASILPGTRRSCEQYF
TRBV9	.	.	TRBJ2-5	TGTGCCAGCAGCCCCCGGCAGGGAGAGACCCAGTACTTC	CASSPRQGETQYF
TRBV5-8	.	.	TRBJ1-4	TGTGCCAGCAGCTTCGAGATACGTATAGGACTGTTTTTT	CASSFEIRIGLFF
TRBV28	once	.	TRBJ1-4	TGTGCCAGCAGTTTGCCAGCAACTAATGAAAAACTGTTTTTT	CASSLPATNEKLFF
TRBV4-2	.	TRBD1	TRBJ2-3	TGTGCCAGCAGCCAAAAAGGACAGGGCACAGATACGCAGTATTTT	CASSQKGQGTDTQYF
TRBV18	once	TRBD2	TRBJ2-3	TGTGCCAGCTCACCACGATCGGAAGGACTAGCGGGAGTTACGCAGTATTTT	CASSPRSEGLAGVTQYF
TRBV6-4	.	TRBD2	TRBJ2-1	TGTGCCAGCAGGGCGGGAGTATCTGAGCAGTTCTTC	CASRAGVSEQFF
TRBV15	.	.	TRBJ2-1	TGTGCCACCAGCTTAGTAGCAGGTCCCTACAATGAGCAGTTCTTC	CATSLVAGPYNEQFF